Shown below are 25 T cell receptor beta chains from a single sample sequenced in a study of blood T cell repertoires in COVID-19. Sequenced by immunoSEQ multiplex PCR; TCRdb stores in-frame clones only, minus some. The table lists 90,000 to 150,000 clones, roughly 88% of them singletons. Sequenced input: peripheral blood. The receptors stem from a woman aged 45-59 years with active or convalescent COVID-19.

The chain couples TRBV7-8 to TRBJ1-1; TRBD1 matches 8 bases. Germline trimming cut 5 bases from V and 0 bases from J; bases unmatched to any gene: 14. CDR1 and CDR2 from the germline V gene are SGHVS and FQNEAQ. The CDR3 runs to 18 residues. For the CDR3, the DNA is TGTGCCAGCAGCCCGTACTTACAGGGGGATTTCATGAACACTGAAGCTTTCTTT. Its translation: CASSPYLQGDFMNTEAFF.

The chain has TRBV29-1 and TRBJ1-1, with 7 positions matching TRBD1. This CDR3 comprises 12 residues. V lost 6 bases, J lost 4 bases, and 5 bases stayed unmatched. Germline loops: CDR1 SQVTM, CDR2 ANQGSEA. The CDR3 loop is CSVIAGGTEAFF. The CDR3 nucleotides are TGCAGCGTCATCGCAGGGGGCACTGAAGCTTTCTTT.

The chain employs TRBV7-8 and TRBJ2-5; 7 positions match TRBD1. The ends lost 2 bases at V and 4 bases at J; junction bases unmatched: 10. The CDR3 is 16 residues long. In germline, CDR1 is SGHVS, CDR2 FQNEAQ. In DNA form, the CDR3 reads TGTGCCAGCAGCTTACAACTCGGACAGGTGGGAGAGACCCAGTACTTC. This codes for CASSLQLGQVGETQYF.

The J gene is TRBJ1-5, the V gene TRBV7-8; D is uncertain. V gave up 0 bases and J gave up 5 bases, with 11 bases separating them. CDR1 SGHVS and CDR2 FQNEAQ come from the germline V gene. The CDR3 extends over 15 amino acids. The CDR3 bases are TGTGCCAGCAGCTTAGCAAGTCAGGCCTATCAGCCCCAGCATTTT. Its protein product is CASSLASQAYQPQHF. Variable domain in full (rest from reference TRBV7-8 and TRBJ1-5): GAGVSQSPRYKVAKRGQDVALRCDPISGHVSLFWYQQALGQGPEFLTYFQNEAQLDKSGLPSDRFFAERPEGSVSTLKIQRTQQEDSAVYLCASSLASQAYQPQHFGDGTRLSIL.

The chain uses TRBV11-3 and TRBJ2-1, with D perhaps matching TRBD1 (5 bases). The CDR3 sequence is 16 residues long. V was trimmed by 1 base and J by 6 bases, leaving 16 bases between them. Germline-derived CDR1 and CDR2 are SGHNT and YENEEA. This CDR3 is CASSLGLGDLSNEQFF. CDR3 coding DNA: TGTGCCAGCAGCTTAGGTCTAGGGGATCTCTCCAATGAGCAGTTCTTC.

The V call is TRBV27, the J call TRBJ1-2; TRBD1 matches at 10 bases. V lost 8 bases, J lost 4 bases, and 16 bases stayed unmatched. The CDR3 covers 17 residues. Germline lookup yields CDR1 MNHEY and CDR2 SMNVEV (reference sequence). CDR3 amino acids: CASSPGTGVISLYGYTF. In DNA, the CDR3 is TGTGCCAGCTCCCCCGGGACAGGGGTCATTTCTCTCTATGGCTACACCTTC.

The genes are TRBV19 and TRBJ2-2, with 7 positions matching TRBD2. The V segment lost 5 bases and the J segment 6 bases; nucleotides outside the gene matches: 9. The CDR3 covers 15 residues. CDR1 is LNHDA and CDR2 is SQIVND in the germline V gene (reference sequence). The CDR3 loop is CASSPLAVRAGELFF. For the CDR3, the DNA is TGTGCCAGTAGTCCTCTAGCGGTTAGGGCCGGGGAGCTGTTTTTT.

The CDR3 protein is CASSYGLAASLGEQYF. CDR3 in DNA: TGTGCCAGCAGTTACGGTCTAGCGGCCTCCCTGGGTGAGCAGTACTTC. The chain links TRBV6-5 to TRBJ2-7; 7 nucleotides agree with TRBD2. There are 16 residues in the CDR3. Germline CDR1 is MNHEY and CDR2 is SVGAGI. With 2 bases clipped from V and 7 bases from J, the junction kept 14 bases outside the gene matches.

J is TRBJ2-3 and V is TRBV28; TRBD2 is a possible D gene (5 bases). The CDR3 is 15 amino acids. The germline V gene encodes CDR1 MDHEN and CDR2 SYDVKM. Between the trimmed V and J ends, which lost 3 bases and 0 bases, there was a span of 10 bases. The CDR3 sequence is CASSFSSRSTDTQYF. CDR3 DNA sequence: TGTGCCAGCAGTTTTTCTAGCAGAAGCACAGATACGCAGTATTTT.

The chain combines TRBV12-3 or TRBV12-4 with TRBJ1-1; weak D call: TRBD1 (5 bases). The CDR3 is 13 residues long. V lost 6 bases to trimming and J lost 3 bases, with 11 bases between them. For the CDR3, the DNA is TGTGCCAGCAGCCTCGCGGGGGACACTGAAGCTTTCTTT. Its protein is CASSLAGDTEAFF.

CDR3 DNA sequence: TGTGCCAGCACCCGACAGGGCCCGGGCACTGAAGCTTTCTTT. This sequence encodes CASTRQGPGTEAFF. This chain links TRBV7-2 with TRBJ1-1; 7 bases align to TRBD1. This CDR3 is 14 amino acids long. CDR1 and CDR2 (germline): SGHTA, FQGNSA. V trimming: 7 bases; J trimming: 4 bases; junction bases outside the gene matches: 9.

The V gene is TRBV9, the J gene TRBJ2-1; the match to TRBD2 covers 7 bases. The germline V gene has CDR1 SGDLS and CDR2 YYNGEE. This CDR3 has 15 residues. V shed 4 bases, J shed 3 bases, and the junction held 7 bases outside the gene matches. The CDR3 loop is CASSSGGSLYNEQFF. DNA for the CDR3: TGTGCCAGCAGCTCGGGGGGTAGTCTCTACAATGAGCAGTTCTTC.

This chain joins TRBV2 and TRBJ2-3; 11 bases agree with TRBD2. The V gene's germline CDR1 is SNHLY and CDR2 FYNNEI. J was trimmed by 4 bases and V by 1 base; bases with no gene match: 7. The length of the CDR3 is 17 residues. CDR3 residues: CASSEGGAGLAADTQYF. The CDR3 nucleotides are TGTGCCAGCAGTGAAGGAGGGGCGGGACTAGCGGCAGATACGCAGTATTTT.

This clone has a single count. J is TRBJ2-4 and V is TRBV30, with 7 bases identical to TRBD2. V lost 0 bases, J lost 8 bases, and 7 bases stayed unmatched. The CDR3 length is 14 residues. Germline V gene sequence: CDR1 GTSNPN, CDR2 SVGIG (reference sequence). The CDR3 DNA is TGTGCCTGGAGTGTACGAAATGCGGGGGACATTCAGTACTTC. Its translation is CAWSVRNAGDIQYF.

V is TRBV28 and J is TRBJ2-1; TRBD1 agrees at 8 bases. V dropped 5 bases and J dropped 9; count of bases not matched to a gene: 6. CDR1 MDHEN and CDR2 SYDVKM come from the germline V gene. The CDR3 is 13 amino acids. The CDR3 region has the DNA TGTGCCAGCAGTGGACAGGGAATTAGTGAGCAGTTCTTC. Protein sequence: CASSGQGISEQFF.

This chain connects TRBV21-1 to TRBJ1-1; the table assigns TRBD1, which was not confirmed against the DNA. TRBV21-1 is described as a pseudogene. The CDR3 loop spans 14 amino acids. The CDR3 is CASSKGASNTEAFF. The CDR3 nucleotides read TGTGCCAGCAGCAAAGGGGCGTCGAACACTGAAGCTTTCTTT.

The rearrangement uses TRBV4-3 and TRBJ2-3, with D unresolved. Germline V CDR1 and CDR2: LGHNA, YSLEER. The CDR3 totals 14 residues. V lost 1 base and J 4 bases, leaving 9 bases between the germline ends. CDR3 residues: CASSQGSAADTQYF. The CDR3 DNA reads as TGCGCCAGCAGCCAAGGGTCGGCGGCAGATACGCAGTATTTT.

The CDR3 protein is CATSRDSGLAGLPQYF. In nucleotides, the CDR3 is TGTGCCACCAGCAGAGATTCGGGACTAGCGGGACTCCCGCAGTACTTC. The genes are TRBV15 and TRBJ2-7; TRBD2 matches at 13 bases. V gave up 0 bases and J gave up 9 bases; unmatched junction bases: 8. The CDR3 runs 16 residues. Germline V gene sequence: CDR1 LNHNV, CDR2 YYDKDF (reference sequence).

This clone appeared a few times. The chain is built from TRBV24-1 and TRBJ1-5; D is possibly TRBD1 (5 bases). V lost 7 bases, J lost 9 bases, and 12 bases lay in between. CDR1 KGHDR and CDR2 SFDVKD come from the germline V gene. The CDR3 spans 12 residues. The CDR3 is CATSQGPGPQHF. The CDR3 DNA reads TGTGCCACCAGCCAGGGTCCCGGGCCCCAGCATTTT.

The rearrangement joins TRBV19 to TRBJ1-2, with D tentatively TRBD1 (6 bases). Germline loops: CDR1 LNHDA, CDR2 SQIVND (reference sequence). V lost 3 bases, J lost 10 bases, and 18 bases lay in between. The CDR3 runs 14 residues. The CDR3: CASSIDGQRSNYTF. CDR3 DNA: TGTGCCAGTAGTATTGACGGACAGCGTTCCAACTACACCTTC.

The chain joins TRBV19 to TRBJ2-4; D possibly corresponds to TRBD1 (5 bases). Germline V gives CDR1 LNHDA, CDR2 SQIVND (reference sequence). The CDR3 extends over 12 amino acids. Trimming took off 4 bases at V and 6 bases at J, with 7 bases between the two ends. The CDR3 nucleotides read TGTGCCAGTAGTAAAGGGGTAAACATTCAGTACTTC. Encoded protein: CASSKGVNIQYF.

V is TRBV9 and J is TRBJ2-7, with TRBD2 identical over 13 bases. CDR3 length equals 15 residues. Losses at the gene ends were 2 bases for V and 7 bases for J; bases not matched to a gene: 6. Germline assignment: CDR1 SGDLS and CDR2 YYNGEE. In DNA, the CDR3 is TGTGCCAGCAGCGTCGGGACTAGCGGGATTGAGGAGCAGTACTTC. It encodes CASSVGTSGIEEQYF.

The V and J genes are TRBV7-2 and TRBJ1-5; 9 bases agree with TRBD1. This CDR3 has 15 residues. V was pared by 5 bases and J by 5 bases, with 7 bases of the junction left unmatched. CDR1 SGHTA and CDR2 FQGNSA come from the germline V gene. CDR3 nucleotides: TGTGCCAGCAGCAGAACAGGGGGCAATGATCAGCCCCAGCATTTT. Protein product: CASSRTGGNDQPQHF.

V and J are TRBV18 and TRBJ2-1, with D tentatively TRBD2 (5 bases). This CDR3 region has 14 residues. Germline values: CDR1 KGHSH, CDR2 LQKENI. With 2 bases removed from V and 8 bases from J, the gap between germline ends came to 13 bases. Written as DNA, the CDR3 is TGTGCCAGCTCACCAGATTCCGGGCGGGATGAGCAGTTCTTC. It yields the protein CASSPDSGRDEQFF.

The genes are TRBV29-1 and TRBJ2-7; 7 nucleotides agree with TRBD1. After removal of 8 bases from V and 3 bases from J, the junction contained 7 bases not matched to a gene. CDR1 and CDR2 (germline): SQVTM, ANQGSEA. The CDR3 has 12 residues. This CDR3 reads CSFRDSHYEQYF. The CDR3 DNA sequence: TGCAGCTTCCGGGACAGCCACTACGAGCAGTACTTC.